This T cell receptor (beta chain) was sequenced during a study of CD4 and CD8 cells across lung adenocarcinoma regions. TCRdb independently ran MiXCR on the PCR reads; one entry per CDR3 protein. The sample includes some 20,000 distinct CDR3 sequences, roughly 50% of them seen just once. The CDR3 loop spans 14 amino acids. Germline loops: CDR1 MGHDK, CDR2 SYGVNS. Samples came from patients with localized non-small cell lung adenocarcinoma. The chain links TRBV25-1 to TRBJ2-5; 8 bases are shared with TRBD1. The J call may be wrong; the DNA end is better matched by TRBJ2-7. The sample taken for sequencing was CD4+ T cells from the margin of a lung tumor. This TCR was recovered from a male donor with lung adenocarcinoma. The CD4 and CD8 labels of this study may be unreliable. CDR3 DNA: TGTGCCAGCAGTCTCGAACAGGGGGCCTACGAGCAGTACTTC. Translation gives CASSLEQGAYEQYF.